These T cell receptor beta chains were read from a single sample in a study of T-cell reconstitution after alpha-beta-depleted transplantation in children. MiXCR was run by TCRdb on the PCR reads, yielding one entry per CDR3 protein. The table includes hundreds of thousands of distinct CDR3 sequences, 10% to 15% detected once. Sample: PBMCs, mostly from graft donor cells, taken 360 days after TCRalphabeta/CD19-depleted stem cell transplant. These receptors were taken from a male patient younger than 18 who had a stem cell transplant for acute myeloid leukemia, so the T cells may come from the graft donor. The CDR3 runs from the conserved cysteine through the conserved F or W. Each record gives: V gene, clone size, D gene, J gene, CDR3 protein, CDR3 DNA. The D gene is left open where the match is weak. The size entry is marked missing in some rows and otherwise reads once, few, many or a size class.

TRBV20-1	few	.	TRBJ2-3	CSARLKRHSTDTQYF	TGCAGTGCTAGACTTAAGCGGCACAGCACAGATACGCAGTATTTT
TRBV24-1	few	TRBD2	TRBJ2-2	CATSGPSGLVPSGELFF	TGTGCCACCAGTGGGCCCTCGGGACTAGTCCCATCCGGGGAGCTGTTTTTT
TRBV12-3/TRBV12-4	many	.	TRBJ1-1	CASSFGGLNTEAFF	TGTGCCAGCAGTTTTGGAGGGTTGAACACTGAAGCTTTCTTT
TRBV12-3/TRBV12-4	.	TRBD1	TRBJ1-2	CASSFDRVIRGYTF	TGTGCCAGCAGTTTCGACAGGGTAATCAGAGGCTACACCTTC
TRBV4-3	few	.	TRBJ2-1	CASSQHVQGSGYYNEQFF	TGCGCCAGCAGCCAACACGTCCAGGGAAGCGGATACTACAATGAGCAGTTCTTC
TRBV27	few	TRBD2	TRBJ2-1	CATVGGQREKVYNEQFF	TGTGCCACGGTCGGTGGGCAGCGGGAGAAGGTTTACAATGAGCAGTTCTTC
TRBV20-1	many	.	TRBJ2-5	CSARDRNF	TGCAGTGCCCGAGACCGTAACTTC
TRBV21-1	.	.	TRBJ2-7	CASSKEGVYEQYF	TGTGCCAGCAGCAAAGAGGGGGTCTACGAGCAGTACTTC
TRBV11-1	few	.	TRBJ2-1	CASGKGNEQFF	TGTGCCAGCGGTAAGGGCAATGAGCAGTTCTTC
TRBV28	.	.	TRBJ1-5	CASSSVRVSDNQPQHF	TGTGCCAGCAGTTCAGTGCGGGTAAGCGACAATCAGCCCCAGCATTTT
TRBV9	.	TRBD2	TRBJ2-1	CASSVGGTSLNEQFF	TGTGCCAGCAGCGTAGGGGGGACTAGCCTGAATGAGCAGTTCTTC
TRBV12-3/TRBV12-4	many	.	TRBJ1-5	CASSWGNQPQHF	TGTGCCAGCAGTTGGGGGAATCAGCCCCAGCATTTT
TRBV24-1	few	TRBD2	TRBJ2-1	CATSDTSGSGTYNEQFF	TGTGCCACCAGTGATACTAGCGGGAGTGGTACCTACAATGAGCAGTTCTTC
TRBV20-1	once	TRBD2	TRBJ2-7	CSASPGTSGRGEQYF	TGCAGTGCTAGCCCGGGGACTAGCGGGAGGGGGGAGCAGTACTTC